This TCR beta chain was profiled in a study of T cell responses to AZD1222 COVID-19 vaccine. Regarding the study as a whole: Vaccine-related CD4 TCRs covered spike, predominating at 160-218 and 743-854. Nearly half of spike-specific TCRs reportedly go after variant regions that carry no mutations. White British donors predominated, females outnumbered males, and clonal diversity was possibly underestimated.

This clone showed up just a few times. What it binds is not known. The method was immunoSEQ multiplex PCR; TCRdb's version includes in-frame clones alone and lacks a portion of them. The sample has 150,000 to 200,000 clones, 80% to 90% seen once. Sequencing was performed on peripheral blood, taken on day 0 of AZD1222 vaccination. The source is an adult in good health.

The CDR3 DNA follows: TGTGCCAGCAGCGTCGGGACAGGGGGGGTCGAAAAACTGTTTTTT. Amino acids: CASSVGTGGVEKLFF. This chain connects TRBV9 to TRBJ1-4; TRBD1 agrees at 11 bases. CDR1 SGDLS and CDR2 YYNGEE come from the germline V gene. This CDR3 is 15 amino acids long. V shed 2 bases, J shed 8 bases, and the junction held 5 bases outside the gene matches.